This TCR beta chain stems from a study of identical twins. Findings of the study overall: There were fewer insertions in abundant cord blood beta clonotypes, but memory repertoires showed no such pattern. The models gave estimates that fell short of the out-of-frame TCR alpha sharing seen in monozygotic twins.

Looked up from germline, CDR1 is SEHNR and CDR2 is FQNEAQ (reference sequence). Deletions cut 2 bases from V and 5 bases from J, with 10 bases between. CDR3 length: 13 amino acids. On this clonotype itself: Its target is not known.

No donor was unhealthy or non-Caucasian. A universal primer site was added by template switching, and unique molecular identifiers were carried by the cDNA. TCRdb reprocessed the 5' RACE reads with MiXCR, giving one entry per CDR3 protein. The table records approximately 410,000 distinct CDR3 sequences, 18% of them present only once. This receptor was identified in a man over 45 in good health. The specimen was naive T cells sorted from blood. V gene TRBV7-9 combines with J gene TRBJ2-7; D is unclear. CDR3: CASSLLSTHEQYF. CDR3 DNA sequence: TGTGCCAGCAGCTTATTGAGCACCCACGAGCAGTACTTC. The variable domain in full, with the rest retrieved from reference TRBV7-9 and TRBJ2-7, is DTGVSQNPRHKITKRGQNVTFRCDPISEHNRLYWYRQTLGQGPEFLTYFQNEAQLEKSRLLSDRFSAERPKGSFSTLEIQRTEQGDSAMYLCASSLLSTHEQYFGPGTRLTVT.